These 26 T cell receptor beta chains were sequenced from one sample in a study of blood T cell repertoires in COVID-19. Sequencing was performed with immunoSEQ multiplex PCR; in TCRdb, only in-frame clones are kept and a portion is missing. This table has about 130,000 clones, around 85% appearing once. Sample: peripheral blood. The receptor set was obtained from a woman aged 50 to 60 with acute or convalescent COVID-19.

This sequence joins TRBV2 and TRBJ2-3, with D possibly matching TRBD2 (7 bases). From germline, CDR1 is SNHLY and CDR2 FYNNEI. The V end lost 2 bases, the J end lost 1 base, and 16 bases lay between the germline ends. The CDR3 has 17 residues. Here the CDR3 DNA reads TGTGCCAGCAGTGAAAGGGGGGGGATAACGGGCACAGATACGCAGTATTTT. This translates into CASSERGGITGTDTQYF.

This chain connects TRBV5-1 to TRBJ2-1; TRBD2 aligns across 12 bases. Germline loops: CDR1 SGHRS, CDR2 YFSETQ. The V gene end was trimmed by 0 bases and the J gene end by 0 bases; junction bases not matched to a gene: 4. The CDR3 is 18 amino acids. The CDR3 region is CASSLALAGGPSYNEQFF. Written as DNA, the CDR3 is TGCGCCAGCAGCTTGGCACTAGCGGGGGGTCCCTCCTACAATGAGCAGTTCTTC.

The chain has TRBV28 and TRBJ2-7; 10 bases match TRBD1. V shed 2 bases, J shed 3 bases, and the junction held 4 bases outside the gene matches. This CDR3 comprises 15 residues. The germline V gene encodes CDR1 MDHEN and CDR2 SYDVKM. The CDR3 DNA reads as TGTGCCAGCAGTTTAGCGGGACAGGGGCTCTACGAGCAGTACTTC. The encoded protein is CASSLAGQGLYEQYF.

The J gene is TRBJ1-5, the V gene TRBV5-1; weak D call: TRBD1 (5 bases). Germline V lookup: CDR1 SGHRS, CDR2 YFSETQ. CDR3 length equals 15 residues. V was trimmed by 5 bases and J by 1 base, leaving 13 bases between them. The CDR3 DNA follows: TGCGCCAGCAGTTCAGGTTCAGGGAGCAATCAGCCCCAGCATTTT. Amino acid sequence: CASSSGSGSNQPQHF.

V is TRBV7-2 and J is TRBJ2-2, with TRBD1 matching 7 bases. J lost 0 bases, V lost 1 base, and 2 bases had no gene match. Germline V gene sequence: CDR1 SGHTA, CDR2 FQGNSA. The CDR3 has 16 amino acids. The CDR3, as DNA: TGTGCCAGCAGCTTAGGGGACAGCGCGAACACCGGGGAGCTGTTTTTT. It encodes CASSLGDSANTGELFF.

This chain connects TRBV11-2 to TRBJ2-3; 8 bases line up with TRBD2. The V gene's germline CDR1 is SGHAT and CDR2 FQNNGV. The CDR3 length is 12 residues. The J segment lost 14 bases and the V segment lost 5 bases, leaving 9 bases of the junction unmatched. The CDR3 is CASSPRTSTMYF. The DNA for the CDR3 is TGTGCCAGCAGCCCCCGGACTAGCACTATGTATTTT.

The rearrangement links TRBV12-5 to TRBJ1-2; TRBD1 aligns across 9 bases. The CDR3 is made up of 13 amino acids. V dropped 7 bases and J dropped 5; count of bases not matched to a gene: 5. CDR1 LGHNT and CDR2 FRNRAP come from the germline V gene. CDR3 sequence: CASDPGQGYGYTF. DNA of the CDR3: TGTGCTAGTGACCCCGGACAGGGGTATGGCTACACCTTC.

The chain combines TRBV3-1 (or the pseudogene TRBV3-2) with TRBJ1-6, with TRBD1 matching 10 bases. Germline V CDR1 and CDR2: LGHDT, YNNKEL (reference sequence). CDR3 length: 16 residues. J lost 9 bases, V lost 1 base, and 6 bases had no gene match. The CDR3 DNA is TGTGCCAGCAGCCAAGTCAGGGGACAGGGGATTTCACCCCTCCACTTT. This codes for CASSQVRGQGISPLHF.

The V and J genes are TRBV18 and TRBJ1-1, with 7 bases matching TRBD1. This CDR3 region has 16 residues. The ends lost 1 base at V and 0 bases at J; junction bases unmatched: 5. Per the germline V gene, CDR1 is KGHSH and CDR2 is LQKENI. In DNA, the CDR3 is TGTGCCAGCTCACCACAAGGGACAGTATTGAACACTGAAGCTTTCTTT. Its translation: CASSPQGTVLNTEAFF. Drawing the rest from reference TRBV18 and TRBJ1-1, the complete variable domain is NAGVMQNPRHLVRRRGQEARLRCSPMKGHSHVYWYRQLPEEGLKFMVYLQKENIIDESGMPKERFSAEFPKEGPSILRIQQVVRGDSAAYFCASSPQGTVLNTEAFFGQGTRLTVV.

The chain uses TRBV24-1 and TRBJ2-3; D is possibly TRBD2 (5 bases). Per the germline V gene, CDR1 is KGHDR and CDR2 is SFDVKD. The CDR3 is 16 amino acids. The V and J ends lost 1 base and 1 base respectively, with 11 bases between them. CDR3 loop: CATSDFGNTGTDTQYF. The CDR3 DNA follows: TGTGCCACCAGTGATTTCGGGAATACAGGCACAGATACGCAGTATTTT.

The rearrangement uses TRBV2 and TRBJ1-2; possible D gene TRBD1, 5 bases. This CDR3 is built from 14 residues. V gave up 6 bases and J gave up 2 bases, with 13 bases separating them. CDR1 and CDR2 (germline): SNHLY, FYNNEI. The CDR3 spells CASRTLQENYGYTF. The CDR3 region has the DNA TGTGCCAGCAGAACGCTACAGGAGAACTATGGCTACACCTTC.

V usage is TRBV6-5 and J usage is TRBJ1-2, with D maybe TRBD1 (5 bases). The CDR3 runs 15 residues. CDR1 and CDR2 from the germline V gene are MNHEY and SVGAGI. The germline V and J ends were trimmed by 1 base and 2 bases, with 11 bases remaining between them. CDR3 loop: CASSYFQGANYGYTF. CDR3 coding DNA: TGTGCCAGCAGTTACTTCCAAGGGGCGAACTATGGCTACACCTTC.

The chain is built from TRBV7-3 and TRBJ1-1, with TRBD1 matching over 8 bases. V trimming: 4 bases; J trimming: 11 bases; junction bases outside the gene matches: 6. CDR3 length equals 12 residues. Germline CDR1 is SGHTA and CDR2 is FQGTGA. CDR3 residues: CASSYQQGEAFF. For the CDR3, the DNA is TGTGCCAGCAGCTACCAACAGGGGGAGGCTTTCTTT.

The chain joins TRBV5-1 to TRBJ2-1; 7 bases are shared with TRBD1. Trimming removed 5 bases from V and 5 bases from J; junction bases left unmatched: 10. The CDR3 consists of 15 residues. Germline-derived CDR1 and CDR2 are SGHRS and YFSETQ. In DNA form, the CDR3 reads TGCGCCAGCAGACCTGATCCGGGACAGAACAATGAGCAGTTCTTC. Encoded protein: CASRPDPGQNNEQFF. Full variable domain (rest looked up from reference TRBV5-1 and TRBJ2-1): KAGVTQTPRYLIKTRGQQVTLSCSPISGHRSVSWYQQTPGQGLQFLFEYFSETQRNKGNFPGRFSGRQFSNSRSEMNVSTLELGDSALYLCASRPDPGQNNEQFFGPGTRLTVL.

The rearrangement uses TRBV6-5 and TRBJ1-6, with a tentative D call TRBD1 (5 bases). This CDR3 has 15 amino acids. The V end was cut by 6 bases, the J end by 2 bases, with 11 bases between. In germline, CDR1 is MNHEY, CDR2 SVGAGI. The CDR3 bases are TGTGCCAGCAGGATAAGGGGCCCCTATAATTCACCCCTCCACTTT. Its protein is CASRIRGPYNSPLHF.

The chain links TRBV19 to TRBJ2-1, with 9 positions matching TRBD2. V lost 7 bases and J lost 5; bases outside the gene matches: 6. Germline assignment: CDR1 LNHDA and CDR2 SQIVND (reference sequence). The CDR3 sequence is 14 residues long. The CDR3 nucleotides are TGTGCCAGTATTAAGGCTAGCGGGGACAATGAGCAGTTCTTC. Amino acids: CASIKASGDNEQFF.

This chain uses TRBV7-8 with TRBJ1-5; D unclear. The CDR3 totals 15 residues. V lost 3 bases and J lost 0, with 9 bases in between. The V gene's germline CDR1 is SGHVS and CDR2 FQNEAQ. The DNA of the CDR3 is TGTGCCAGCAGCTTCCTTAAAAATAGCAATCAGCCCCAGCATTTT. Protein product: CASSFLKNSNQPQHF.

This clone has only one observation. The chain uses TRBV3-1 (or the pseudogene TRBV3-2) and TRBJ2-3, with TRBD2 as a possible D gene (6 bases). CDR3 length: 15 amino acids. Trimming left V 4 bases short and J 0 bases short, with 11 bases between. CDR1 is LGHDT, CDR2 YNNKEL, per germline (reference sequence). DNA of the CDR3: TGTGCCAGCAGCCCGGGACTTCCTAGCACAGATACGCAGTATTTT. This codes for CASSPGLPSTDTQYF.

The chain carries TRBV9 and TRBJ1-6, with D unresolved. The V end lost 3 bases, the J end lost 8 bases, and 9 bases lay between the germline ends. The germline V gene has CDR1 SGDLS and CDR2 YYNGEE. The CDR3 contains 13 residues. Here the CDR3 DNA reads TGTGCCAGCAGCGAGAGGGTCGATTCACCCCTCCACTTT. Translated: CASSERVDSPLHF.

V gene TRBV27 combines with J gene TRBJ1-5; tentatively, D is TRBD1 (5 bases). The V end was cut by 4 bases, the J end by 6 bases, with 19 bases between. CDR3 length: 16 amino acids. Germline V gene lookup returns CDR1 MNHEY and CDR2 SMNVEV (reference sequence). The CDR3 DNA sequence: TGTGCCAGCAGTTCTGTATCGGGGGGAACTAGTCAGCCCCAGCATTTT. It is translated as CASSSVSGGTSQPQHF.

The rearrangement links TRBV12-3 or TRBV12-4 to TRBJ1-1; maybe TRBD1 (6 bases). This CDR3 is built from 13 residues. Trimming cost V 5 bases and J 3 bases, with 10 bases left between them. CDR3 sequence reads: CASSRGAHTEAFF. In nucleotides, the CDR3 is TGTGCCAGCAGTCGGGGGGCGCACACTGAAGCTTTCTTT.

This clone was recorded once. The V call is TRBV9, the J call TRBJ2-3; 12 bases agree with TRBD2. CDR1 and CDR2 from the germline V gene are SGDLS and YYNGEE. This CDR3 spans 16 amino acids. V was pared by 0 bases and J by 1 base, with 0 bases of the junction left unmatched. The CDR3 loop reads CASSVGTSGGTDTQYF. CDR3 sequence (DNA): TGTGCCAGCAGCGTAGGGACTAGCGGGGGCACAGATACGCAGTATTTT.

The chain has TRBV15 and TRBJ2-1, with D tentatively TRBD1 (6 bases). This CDR3 is built from 16 residues. From germline, CDR1 is LNHNV and CDR2 YYDKDF (reference sequence). Deletions cut 3 bases from V and 5 bases from J, with 17 bases between. The CDR3 here is CATSRTPGTSDNEQFF. The CDR3, as DNA: TGTGCCACCAGCAGGACCCCCGGGACAAGCGACAATGAGCAGTTCTTC.

CDR3 region: CASSHNRGPHSGANVLTF. As DNA, the CDR3 is TGTGCCAGCAGTCACAACAGGGGGCCCCACTCTGGGGCCAACGTCCTGACTTTC. The rearrangement links TRBV6-6 to TRBJ2-6; 9 bases match TRBD1. Germline values: CDR1 MNHNY, CDR2 SVGAGI (reference sequence). V was pared by 5 bases and J by 0 bases, with 8 bases of the junction left unmatched. CDR3 length: 18 amino acids.

This chain connects TRBV5-4 to TRBJ2-7; D is unresolved. The length of the CDR3 is 15 residues. V lost 0 bases and J lost 0, with 10 bases in between. CDR1 is SGHNT and CDR2 is YYREEE in the germline V gene (reference sequence). For the CDR3, the DNA is TGTGCCAGCAGCTTGGGGGTGACAAGCTCCTACGAGCAGTACTTC. Its translation is CASSLGVTSSYEQYF.

Only one count was recorded for this clone. This chain joins TRBV29-1 and TRBJ1-5, with 7 bases fitting TRBD1. The V gene's germline CDR1 is SQVTM and CDR2 ANQGSEA. The trim removed 4 bases at V and 4 bases at J, leaving 1 base unmatched. CDR3 length equals 12 residues. The chain's CDR3 is CSVGGQNQPQHF. The CDR3 coding sequence is TGCAGCGTTGGGGGACAGAATCAGCCCCAGCATTTT.